The rows below give T cell receptor beta chains drawn from one sample of a study of human T cells and chemical hapten exposure. TCRdb ran MiXCR on the RACE reads and lists one entry per CDR3 protein. The sample consists of roughly 120,000 distinct CDR3 sequences, roughly an eighth of them appearing once. Here the sequenced sample was whole blood, taken in connection with sensitization to the hapten diphenylcyclopropenone (DPC). Receptors were obtained from a young man with alopecia areata. Some clones in this sample may be carry-over from other donors' samples. CDR3s include the opening cysteine and the closing phenylalanine or tryptophan. The D gene is left open where the match is weak. Expanded clones are given a class, and other clones once, few, many or no size at all.

J | V | size | D | DNA | CDR3
TRBJ1-2 | TRBV18 | many | NA | TGTGCCAGCTCACCAGAGAGTGGAGGGAACTATGGCTACACCTTC | CASSPESGGNYGYTF
TRBJ2-5 | TRBV4-3 | few | TRBD1 | TGCGCCAGCGGTCAGGGGGTGCAAGAGACCCAGTACTTC | CASGQGVQETQYF
TRBJ2-5 | TRBV7-8 | few | NA | TGTGCCAGCAGCCGGGCCCCGCGCGCGGGCCAAGAGACCCAGTACTTC | CASSRAPRAGQETQYF
TRBJ2-7 | TRBV10-2 | NA | TRBD2 | TGCGCCAGCAGTGATATAGGGACTAGCTCCTACGAGCAGTACTTC | CASSDIGTSSYEQYF
TRBJ2-7 | TRBV7-9 | few | TRBD1 | TGTGCCAGCAGCTTTACAGGGGGCGGTGACGAGCAGTACTTC | CASSFTGGGDEQYF
TRBJ2-3 | TRBV4-1 | few | NA | TGCGCCAGCAGCCAAGAAGTTCATTATGCCGGTGGGATCACAGATACGCAGTATTTT | CASSQEVHYAGGITDTQYF
TRBJ1-5 | TRBV19 | NA | NA | TGTGCCAGTAGTGCCGCCAGGATAAAAGGCGGCAATCAGCCCCAGCATTTT | CASSAARIKGGNQPQHF
TRBJ2-5 | TRBV28 | few | NA | TGTGCCAGCAGTTTAGCATCCGGGCTACAGGGACACTTC | CASSLASGLQGHF
TRBJ2-5 | TRBV7-8 | many | NA | TGTGCCAGCACGGGCCAAGAGACCCAGTACTTC | CASTGQETQYF
TRBJ1-1 | TRBV7-6 | many | NA | TGTGCCAGCAGCCGAGAGCAAGACACTGAAGCTTTCTTT | CASSREQDTEAFF
TRBJ2-5 | TRBV7-8 | NA | NA | TGTGCCAGCAGCATCCAGGTGGGGGAGACCCAGTACTTC | CASSIQVGETQYF
TRBJ1-1 | TRBV4-1 | NA | NA | TGCGCCAGCAGAGCACCGGGACACACGAACACTGAAGCTTTCTTT | CASRAPGHTNTEAFF
TRBJ2-3 | TRBV6-2/TRBV6-3 | many | TRBD1 | TGTGCCAGCAGTTACGCAGGGGGTAGGACAGATACGCAGTATTTT | CASSYAGGRTDTQYF
TRBJ1-6 | TRBV4-1 | few | NA | TGCGCCAGCAGCCAAGGGGGAATAACGGGTAATTCACCCCTCCACTTT | CASSQGGITGNSPLHF
TRBJ2-2 | TRBV2 | NA | TRBD2 | TGTGCCAGCAAACTAGCGGGGTCGAACACCGGGGAGCTGTTTTTT | CASKLAGSNTGELFF
TRBJ1-2 | TRBV7-6 | few | TRBD1 | TGTGCCAGCAGCCCAAGATCAGGGGGCGCCCAATCTTATGGCTACACCTTC | CASSPRSGGAQSYGYTF
TRBJ1-4 | TRBV10-3 | few | NA | TGTGCCATCAGTGAGGGCAATGAAAAACTGTTTTTT | CAISEGNEKLFF
TRBJ1-1 | TRBV7-3 | many | NA | TGTGCCAGCAGCTACGAGCCGAACACTGAAGCTTTCTTT | CASSYEPNTEAFF
TRBJ1-3 | TRBV4-1 | NA | NA | TGCGCCAGCAGCCAAGATCTTGGGGCCTCTGGAAACACCATATATTTT | CASSQDLGASGNTIYF
TRBJ2-7 | TRBV3-1 | once | TRBD2 | TGTGCCAGCAGCCAAAAGCGGGGGGGCCCCTACGAGCAGTACTTC | CASSQKRGGPYEQYF
TRBJ2-2 | TRBV4-2 | few | TRBD2 | TGTGCCAGCAGCCAAGGCCGGGGGGCGAACACCGGGGAGCTGTTTTTT | CASSQGRGANTGELFF
TRBJ2-5 | TRBV10-3 | NA | NA | TGTGCCATCAGTGGTGGGGAAGAGACCCAGTACTTC | CAISGGEETQYF
TRBJ1-1 | TRBV18 | NA | TRBD1 | TGTGCCAGCTCCCAAGACAGGGTTCGGAACACTGAAGCTTTCTTT | CASSQDRVRNTEAFF
TRBJ2-5 | TRBV7-2 | NA | NA | TGTGCCAGCAGAACGGGACTTTTGAATGAAGAGACCCAGTACTTC | CASRTGLLNEETQYF
TRBJ2-1 | TRBV11-2 | few | TRBD2 | TGTGCCAGCAGCTTAGTGGGACTAGCGACGGATGAGCAGTTCTTC | CASSLVGLATDEQFF
TRBJ1-5 | TRBV25-1 | few | NA | TGTGCCAGCAGTGAAGTGGGGAGTCAGCCCCAGCATTTT | CASSEVGSQPQHF
TRBJ2-1 | TRBV28 | NA | NA | TGTGCGATCAGGGAAGGCAATGAGCAGTTCTTC | CAIREGNEQFF
TRBJ1-1 | TRBV28 | many | NA | TGTGCCAGCAGCCCGCGTGGGACTAATGAAGCTTTCTTT | CASSPRGTNEAFF
TRBJ2-5 | TRBV6-5 | NA | TRBD1 | TGTGCCAGCAGGGGGACAGGGCCAGAGACCCAGTACTTC | CASRGTGPETQYF
TRBJ1-1 | TRBV28 | few | NA | TGTGCCAGCAGTTTGAGTCAGACTGAAGCTTTCTTT | CASSLSQTEAFF
TRBJ2-3 | TRBV28 | many | TRBD1 | TGTGCCAGCAATAGGGGGACAGGCCCGGATACGCAGTATTTT | CASNRGTGPDTQYF
TRBJ2-3 | TRBV11-2 | few | NA | TGTGCCAGCAGCTTAAATCGTCCAGGGTCCACAGATACGCAGTATTTT | CASSLNRPGSTDTQYF
TRBJ2-3 | TRBV29-1 | many | TRBD1 | TGCAGCGTGGGGACAGGGGTCGGTAGCACAGATACGCAGTATTTT | CSVGTGVGSTDTQYF
TRBJ2-2 | TRBV9 | NA | TRBD2 | TGTGCCAGCAGCGTAGTTGCGGGGGAGGGCACCGGGGAGCTGTTTTTT | CASSVVAGEGTGELFF
TRBJ2-1 | TRBV6-2/TRBV6-3 | NA | NA | TGTGCCAGCAGTTATGGGGGAAATGAGCAGTTCTTC | CASSYGGNEQFF
TRBJ2-2 | TRBV20-1 | NA | NA | TGCAGTGCTAGAGATCCCCAGGGCAGGGCTTCCACCGGGGAGCTGTTTTTT | CSARDPQGRASTGELFF
TRBJ1-2 | TRBV4-3 | NA | NA | TGCGCCAGCAGCCATTACCGACAGAATCCTAACTATGGCTACACCTTC | CASSHYRQNPNYGYTF
TRBJ2-7 | TRBV4-3 | few | NA | TGCGCCAGCAGCCACCTTAGAGGGGACGAGCAGTACTTC | CASSHLRGDEQYF
TRBJ1-1 | TRBV7-6 | NA | NA | TGTGCCAGCAGCTCCCAGGCGGGCGAGATGAACACTGAAGCTTTCTTT | CASSSQAGEMNTEAFF
TRBJ2-7 | TRBV27 | NA | NA | TGTGCCAGCAGTTTTAACAGGGAGCACTACGAGCAGTACTTC | CASSFNREHYEQYF
TRBJ1-1 | TRBV10-3 | NA | TRBD1 | TGTGCCATCAGCCCAAACAGGGGGGGTACTGAAGCTTTCTTT | CAISPNRGGTEAFF
TRBJ1-6 | TRBV20-1 | few | NA | TGCAGTGCTAGAGGAGTAGGTGTGACCTATAATTCACCCCTCCACTTT | CSARGVGVTYNSPLHF
TRBJ2-1 | TRBV29-1 | many | NA | TGCAGCGTTGGACGCAACAATGAGCAGTTCTTC | CSVGRNNEQFF
TRBJ1-2 | TRBV5-1 | NA | NA | TGCGCCAGCAGCTCGACAGTAGGGACCTATGGCTACACCTTC | CASSSTVGTYGYTF
TRBJ2-7 | TRBV6-5 | NA | NA | TGTGCCAGCAGCCCCCTTTCGGGGGCATTTACTCTCGGGCAGTACTTC | CASSPLSGAFTLGQYF
TRBJ2-7 | TRBV2 | NA | NA | TGTGCCAGCAGGGGGACGGAGCGGGCCTACGAGCAGTACTTC | CASRGTERAYEQYF
TRBJ2-7 | TRBV6-2/TRBV6-3 | few | TRBD1 | TGTGCCAGCAGTCGCCCCCGGGACAGGGGCCACGAGCAGTACTTC | CASSRPRDRGHEQYF
TRBJ2-2 | TRBV20-1 | few | NA | TGCAGTGCTAGGGAAGGGGACACCGGGGAGCTGTTTTTT | CSAREGDTGELFF
TRBJ2-7 | TRBV7-9 | few | TRBD1 | TGTGCCAGCAGTTCCGGGACAGGGGCCCAAGAGCAGTACTTC | CASSSGTGAQEQYF
TRBJ2-2 | TRBV4-3 | few | TRBD2 | TGCGCCAGCAGCCAAGGAGTAGCGGGGGGACGCACCGGGGAGCTGTTTTTT | CASSQGVAGGRTGELFF
TRBJ1-5 | TRBV5-5 | few | TRBD1 | TGTGCCAGCAGCCTCTGGGACAGGGGAAATCAGCCCCAGCATTTT | CASSLWDRGNQPQHF